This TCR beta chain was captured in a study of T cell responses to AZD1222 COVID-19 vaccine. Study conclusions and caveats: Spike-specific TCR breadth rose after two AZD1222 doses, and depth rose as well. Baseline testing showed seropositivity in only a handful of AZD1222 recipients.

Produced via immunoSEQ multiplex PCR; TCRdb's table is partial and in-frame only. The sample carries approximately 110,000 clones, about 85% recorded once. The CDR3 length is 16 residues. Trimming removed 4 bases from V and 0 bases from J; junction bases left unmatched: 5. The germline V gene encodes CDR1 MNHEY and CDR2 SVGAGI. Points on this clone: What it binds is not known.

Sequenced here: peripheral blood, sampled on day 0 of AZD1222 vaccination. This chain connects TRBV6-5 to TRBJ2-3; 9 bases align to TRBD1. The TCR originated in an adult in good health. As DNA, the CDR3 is TGTGCCAGCAGTTTGTACAGGGGGCCGAGCACAGATACGCAGTATTTT. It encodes CASSLYRGPSTDTQYF.